Listed below are T cell receptor beta chains from one sample, sequenced in a study of shared clonotypes between healthy human individuals. Using immunoSEQ multiplex PCR, the repertoire was profiled, and TCRdb retains in-frame clones only, with some absent. The profile shows 2 million to 3 million clones, around nine tenths of them singletons. The sequencing input was naive CD4+ T cells sorted from blood. These receptors all come from a man younger than 35 in good health. CDR3s include the opening cysteine and the closing phenylalanine or tryptophan. D genes are given only for firm matches. Rows may omit the clone size; those that give it use once, few, many or a size class.

CDR3aa: CATGGQGNEQYF; CDR3nt: TGTGCCACCGGGGGACAGGGGAACGAGCAGTACTTC; v_gene: TRBV10-3; abundance: .; d_gene: TRBD1; j_gene: TRBJ2-7
CDR3aa: CASSYTWDTRNEAFF; CDR3nt: TGTGCCAGCAGTTACACCTGGGACACCAGAAATGAAGCTTTCTTT; v_gene: TRBV6-5; abundance: .; d_gene: .; j_gene: TRBJ1-1
CDR3aa: CASSLDGGPNYGYTF; CDR3nt: TGTGCCAGCAGCTTAGATGGGGGGCCCAACTATGGCTACACCTTC; v_gene: TRBV11-2; abundance: .; d_gene: .; j_gene: TRBJ1-2
CDR3aa: CAIGQSTYNEQFF; CDR3nt: TGTGCCATCGGACAGAGCACCTACAATGAGCAGTTCTTC; v_gene: TRBV10-3; abundance: .; d_gene: .; j_gene: TRBJ2-1
CDR3aa: CAISDYRGQNTEAFF; CDR3nt: TGTGCCATCAGTGACTACAGGGGACAGAACACTGAAGCTTTCTTT; v_gene: TRBV10-3; abundance: .; d_gene: TRBD1; j_gene: TRBJ1-1
CDR3aa: CANSYSRRTAAMPSEQYF; CDR3nt: TGTGCCAACAGTTACTCGAGGAGGACAGCGGCCATGCCCAGCGAGCAGTACTTC; v_gene: TRBV6-7; abundance: .; d_gene: .; j_gene: TRBJ2-7
CDR3aa: CASLAGGEYEQYF; CDR3nt: TGTGCCAGCCTAGCGGGAGGTGAATACGAGCAGTACTTC; v_gene: TRBV6-5; abundance: .; d_gene: TRBD2; j_gene: TRBJ2-7
CDR3aa: CASSERGRFTEAFF; CDR3nt: TGTGCCAGCAGTGAAAGAGGACGGTTCACTGAAGCTTTCTTT; v_gene: TRBV6-1; abundance: .; d_gene: .; j_gene: TRBJ1-1
CDR3aa: CASGEGLLSGEQYF; CDR3nt: TGTGCTAGTGGGGAGGGACTCCTCTCGGGGGAGCAGTACTTC; v_gene: TRBV12-5; abundance: .; d_gene: .; j_gene: TRBJ2-7
CDR3aa: CASSAGLAGGTETQYF; CDR3nt: TGTGCCAGCAGCGCCGGACTAGCGGGAGGGACGGAGACCCAGTACTTC; v_gene: TRBV7-9; abundance: .; d_gene: TRBD2; j_gene: TRBJ2-5
CDR3aa: CASSPNRDEQYF; CDR3nt: TGTGCCAGCTCACCGAACAGGGACGAGCAGTACTTC; v_gene: TRBV18; abundance: .; d_gene: .; j_gene: TRBJ2-7
CDR3aa: CASSETGPYEQYF; CDR3nt: TGTGCCAGTAGTGAGACAGGGCCCTACGAGCAGTACTTC; v_gene: TRBV19; abundance: once; d_gene: TRBD1; j_gene: TRBJ2-7
CDR3aa: CASSPQSGTGELFF; CDR3nt: TGTGCCAGCAGCCCCCAATCGGGAACCGGGGAGCTGTTTTTT; v_gene: TRBV7-3; abundance: .; d_gene: .; j_gene: TRBJ2-2
CDR3aa: CASSLEKISGSSYEQYF; CDR3nt: TGTGCCAGCAGCTTAGAAAAGATTAGCGGGAGTAGCTACGAGCAGTACTTC; v_gene: TRBV7-8; abundance: .; d_gene: TRBD2; j_gene: TRBJ2-7
CDR3aa: CASSLLAAAGELFF; CDR3nt: TGTGCCAGCAGCTTACTAGCTGCGGCCGGGGAGCTGTTTTTT; v_gene: TRBV7-3; abundance: .; d_gene: .; j_gene: TRBJ2-2
CDR3aa: CAISGAAGGKETQYF; CDR3nt: TGTGCCATCAGTGGCGCTGCAGGGGGCAAAGAGACCCAGTACTTC; v_gene: TRBV10-3; abundance: .; d_gene: TRBD1; j_gene: TRBJ2-5
CDR3aa: CASSLGTGNTGELFF; CDR3nt: TGCGCCAGCAGCCTTGGGACCGGGAACACCGGGGAGCTGTTTTTT; v_gene: TRBV4-1; abundance: .; d_gene: .; j_gene: TRBJ2-2
CDR3aa: CASSSTGRGATGELFF; CDR3nt: TGTGCCAGCAGCTCGACAGGGCGCGGCGCCACCGGGGAGCTGTTTTTT; v_gene: TRBV7-2; abundance: .; d_gene: TRBD1; j_gene: TRBJ2-2
CDR3aa: CASSSSLANYEQYF; CDR3nt: TGTGCCAGCAGCTCCTCTCTAGCGAACTACGAGCAGTACTTC; v_gene: TRBV11-2; abundance: .; d_gene: .; j_gene: TRBJ2-7
CDR3aa: CASSSRGSRTDTQYF; CDR3nt: TGTGCCAGCAGCTCTAGGGGTTCCCGCACAGATACGCAGTATTTT; v_gene: TRBV11-2; abundance: .; d_gene: .; j_gene: TRBJ2-3